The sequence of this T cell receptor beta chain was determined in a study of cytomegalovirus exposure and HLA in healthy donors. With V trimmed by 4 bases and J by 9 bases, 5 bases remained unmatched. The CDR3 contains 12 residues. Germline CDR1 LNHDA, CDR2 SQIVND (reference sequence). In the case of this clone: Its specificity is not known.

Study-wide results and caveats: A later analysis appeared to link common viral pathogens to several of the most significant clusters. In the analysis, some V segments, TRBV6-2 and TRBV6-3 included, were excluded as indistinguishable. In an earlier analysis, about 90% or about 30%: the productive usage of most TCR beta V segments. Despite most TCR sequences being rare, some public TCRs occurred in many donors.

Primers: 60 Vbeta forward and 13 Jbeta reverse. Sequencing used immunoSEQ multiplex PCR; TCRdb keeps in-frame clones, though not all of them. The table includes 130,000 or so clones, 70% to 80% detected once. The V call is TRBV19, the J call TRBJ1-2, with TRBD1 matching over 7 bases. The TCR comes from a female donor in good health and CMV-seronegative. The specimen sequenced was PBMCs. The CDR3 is CASSTGQRSYTF. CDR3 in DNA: TGTGCCAGTAGTACGGGACAGCGGAGCTACACCTTC.